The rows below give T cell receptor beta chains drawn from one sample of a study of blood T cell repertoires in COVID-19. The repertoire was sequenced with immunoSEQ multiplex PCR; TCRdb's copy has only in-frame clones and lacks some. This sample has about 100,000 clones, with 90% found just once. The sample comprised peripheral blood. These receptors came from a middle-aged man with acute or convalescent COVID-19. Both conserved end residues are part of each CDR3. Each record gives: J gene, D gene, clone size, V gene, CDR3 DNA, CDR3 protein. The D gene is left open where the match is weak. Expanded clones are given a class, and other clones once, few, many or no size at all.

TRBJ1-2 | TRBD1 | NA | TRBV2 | TGTGCCAGCAGTGGACAGGGGTTCTATGGCTACACCTTC | CASSGQGFYGYTF
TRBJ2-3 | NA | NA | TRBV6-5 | TGTGCCAGCAGTTACGGCCAGGGGTTCACAGATACGCAGTATTTT | CASSYGQGFTDTQYF
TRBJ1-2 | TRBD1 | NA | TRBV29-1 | TGCAGCGCAGGGACAGTCAATAGCTATGGCTACACCTTC | CSAGTVNSYGYTF
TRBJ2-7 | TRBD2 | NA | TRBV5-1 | TGCGCCAGCAGCCGCTCGACTAGCGGGAGCCTAACCTACGAGCAGTACTTC | CASSRSTSGSLTYEQYF
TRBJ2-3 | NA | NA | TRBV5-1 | TGCGCCAGCAGCTTGGACTATCACACAGATACGCAGTATTTT | CASSLDYHTDTQYF
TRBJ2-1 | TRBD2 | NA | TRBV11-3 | TGTGCCAGCAGCTTGGACTCCTCTAGCGGTAGCTCCTACAATGAGCAGTTCTTC | CASSLDSSSGSSYNEQFF
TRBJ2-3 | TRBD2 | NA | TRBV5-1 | TGCGCCAGCAGAGCGGGAGGAGAAGATACGCAGTATTTT | CASRAGGEDTQYF
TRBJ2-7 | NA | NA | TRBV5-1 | TGCGCCAGCAGCTTGGCCGGGGTTTTGGGCGAGCAGTACTTC | CASSLAGVLGEQYF
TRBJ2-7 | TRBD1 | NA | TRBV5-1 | TGCGCCAGCAGCAGAGCAGGGACAGGGGGCGGGGAGCAGTACTTC | CASSRAGTGGGEQYF
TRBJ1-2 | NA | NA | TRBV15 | TGTGCCACCAGCCCCGACAGGAACTATGGCTACACCTTC | CATSPDRNYGYTF
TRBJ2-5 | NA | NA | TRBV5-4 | TGTGCCAGCAGCCTGGGTGGCGGACATCAAGAGACCCAGTACTTC | CASSLGGGHQETQYF
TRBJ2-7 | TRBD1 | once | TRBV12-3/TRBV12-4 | TGTGCCAGCAGTTTCATGAGGGGGCACGAGCAGTACTTC | CASSFMRGHEQYF
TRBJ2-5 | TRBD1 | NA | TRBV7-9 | TGTGCCAGCAGCGGGGGACAGGGGGCCTGGGAGACCCAGTACTTC | CASSGGQGAWETQYF
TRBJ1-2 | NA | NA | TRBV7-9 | TGTGCCAGCAGCTTAGGCAGTACCAATGGCTACACCTTC | CASSLGSTNGYTF
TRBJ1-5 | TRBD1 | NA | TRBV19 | TGTGCCAGTAGTATAGATCGGACAGGCCGGTGGAGTCAGCCCCAGCATTTT | CASSIDRTGRWSQPQHF
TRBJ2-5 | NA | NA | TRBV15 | TGTGCCACCAGCAGTGGACTTGAGAAAGCGGGCCTAGAGACCCAGTACTTC | CATSSGLEKAGLETQYF
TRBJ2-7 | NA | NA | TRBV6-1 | TGTGCCAGCAGTGAAGAACCACAGGTGGCCCTCTCCTACGAGCAGTACTTC | CASSEEPQVALSYEQYF
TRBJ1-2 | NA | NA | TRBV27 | TGTGCCAGCAGTTTACGCCCCGACGGGAACTATGGCTACACCTTC | CASSLRPDGNYGYTF
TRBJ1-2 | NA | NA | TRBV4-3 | TGCGCCAGCAGCCAACAGGGTTTTCGTGGCTACACCTTC | CASSQQGFRGYTF
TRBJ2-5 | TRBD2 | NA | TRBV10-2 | TGCGCCAGCAGTGAGTCGACTCCGGGACTAGCGGGAGTGGAGACCCAGTACTTC | CASSESTPGLAGVETQYF
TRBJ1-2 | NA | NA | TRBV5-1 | TGCGCCAGCAGCTTGGGGCCAGGGAATGGCTACACCTTC | CASSLGPGNGYTF
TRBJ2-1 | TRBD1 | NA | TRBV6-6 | TGTGCCAGCAGTTACGGGACAGGATACAATGAGCAGTTCTTC | CASSYGTGYNEQFF
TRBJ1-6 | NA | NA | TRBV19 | TGTGCCAGTAGTACACCGACAGCCGTCGGTGATTCACCCCTCCACTTT | CASSTPTAVGDSPLHF
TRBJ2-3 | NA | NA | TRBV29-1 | TGCAGCGTCGAGCTGAACACAGATACGCAGTATTTT | CSVELNTDTQYF
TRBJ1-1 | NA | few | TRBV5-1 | TGCGCCAGCAGCTTGGCTGTTAACACTGAAGCTTTCTTT | CASSLAVNTEAFF
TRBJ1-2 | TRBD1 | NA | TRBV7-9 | TGTGCCAGCAGCCCGCCCTGGGGACAGGGGTCCCATGGCTACACCTTC | CASSPPWGQGSHGYTF
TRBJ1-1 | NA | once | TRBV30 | TGTGCCTGGAGTGACAGCACGTACACGAACACTGAAGCTTTCTTT | CAWSDSTYTNTEAFF
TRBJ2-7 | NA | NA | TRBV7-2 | TGTGCCAGCAGCACTTCGACAGGAAACTCCTACGAGCAGTACTTC | CASSTSTGNSYEQYF
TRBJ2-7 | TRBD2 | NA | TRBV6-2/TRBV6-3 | TGTGCCAGCAGTTACGCGGTTATTAGCGGGGAAGCCTACGAGCAGTACTTC | CASSYAVISGEAYEQYF
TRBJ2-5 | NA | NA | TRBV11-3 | TGTGCCAGCAGCATCATGCCGGGACAAGAAGGGGAGACCCAGTACTTC | CASSIMPGQEGETQYF
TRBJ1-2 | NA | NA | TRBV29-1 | TGCAGCGTTGAAGATCTTCGGGGGGTGGACTATGGCTACACCTTC | CSVEDLRGVDYGYTF
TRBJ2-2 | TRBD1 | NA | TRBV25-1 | TGTGCCAGCAGTGATCCACAGGGGAGGGAGCTGTTTTTT | CASSDPQGRELFF
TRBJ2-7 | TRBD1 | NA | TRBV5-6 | TGTGCCAGCAGCTTTCAGGGGGCGACCTACGAGCAGTACTTC | CASSFQGATYEQYF
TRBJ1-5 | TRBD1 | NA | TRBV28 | TGTGCCAGCAGTTCCGGGACAGGGCATCAGCCCCAGCATTTT | CASSSGTGHQPQHF
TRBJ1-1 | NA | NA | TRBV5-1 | TGCGCCAGCAGCTTACAGGGTTACACTGAAGCTTTCTTT | CASSLQGYTEAFF
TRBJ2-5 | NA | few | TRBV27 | TGTGCCAGCAGCCGCCCCGGCAGGGAGACCCAGTACTTC | CASSRPGRETQYF
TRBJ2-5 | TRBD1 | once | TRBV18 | TGTGCCAGCTCACCCGGGACAGGGGAAGAGACCCAGTACTTC | CASSPGTGEETQYF